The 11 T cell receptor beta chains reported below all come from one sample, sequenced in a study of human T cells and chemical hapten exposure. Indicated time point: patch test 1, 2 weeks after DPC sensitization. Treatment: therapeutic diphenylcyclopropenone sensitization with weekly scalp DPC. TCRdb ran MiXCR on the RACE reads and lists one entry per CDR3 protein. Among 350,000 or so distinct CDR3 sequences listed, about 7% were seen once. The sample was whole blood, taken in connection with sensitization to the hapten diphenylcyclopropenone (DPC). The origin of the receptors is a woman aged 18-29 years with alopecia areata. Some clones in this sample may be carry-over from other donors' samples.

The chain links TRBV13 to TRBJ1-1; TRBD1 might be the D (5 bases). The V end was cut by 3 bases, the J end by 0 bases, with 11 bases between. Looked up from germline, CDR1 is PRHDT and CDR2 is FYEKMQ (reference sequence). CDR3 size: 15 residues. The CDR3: CASSFFQGMNTEAFF. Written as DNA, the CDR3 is TGTGCCAGCAGCTTTTTTCAGGGAATGAACACTGAAGCTTTCTTT.

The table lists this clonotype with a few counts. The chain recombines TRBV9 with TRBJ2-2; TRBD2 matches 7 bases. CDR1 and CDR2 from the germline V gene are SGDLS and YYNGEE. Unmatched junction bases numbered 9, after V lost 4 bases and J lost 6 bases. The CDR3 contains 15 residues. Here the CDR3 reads CASSPRGDGPGELFF. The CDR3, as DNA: TGTGCCAGCAGCCCACGGGGGGATGGACCCGGGGAGCTGTTTTTT.

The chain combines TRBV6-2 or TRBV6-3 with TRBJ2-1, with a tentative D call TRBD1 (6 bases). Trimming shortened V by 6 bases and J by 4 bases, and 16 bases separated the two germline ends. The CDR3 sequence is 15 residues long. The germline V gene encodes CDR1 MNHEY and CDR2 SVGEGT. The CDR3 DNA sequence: TGTGCCAGCAGGGCCAGGGGCTCTCGGTACAATGAGCAGTTCTTC. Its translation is CASRARGSRYNEQFF.

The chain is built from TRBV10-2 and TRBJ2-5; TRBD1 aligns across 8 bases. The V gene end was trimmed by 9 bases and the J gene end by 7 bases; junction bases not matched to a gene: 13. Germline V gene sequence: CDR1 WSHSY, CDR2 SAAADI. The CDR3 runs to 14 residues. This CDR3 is CASGQGVMTGTQYF. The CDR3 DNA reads TGCGCCAGTGGACAGGGCGTAATGACGGGGACCCAGTACTTC.

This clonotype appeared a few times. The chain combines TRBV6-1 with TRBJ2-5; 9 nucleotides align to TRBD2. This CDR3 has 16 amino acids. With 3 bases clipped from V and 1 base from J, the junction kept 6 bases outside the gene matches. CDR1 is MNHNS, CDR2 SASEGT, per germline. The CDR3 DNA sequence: TGTGCCAGCAGTGACCTCTCTAGCGGGGCCCAAGAGACCCAGTACTTC. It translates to CASSDLSSGAQETQYF.

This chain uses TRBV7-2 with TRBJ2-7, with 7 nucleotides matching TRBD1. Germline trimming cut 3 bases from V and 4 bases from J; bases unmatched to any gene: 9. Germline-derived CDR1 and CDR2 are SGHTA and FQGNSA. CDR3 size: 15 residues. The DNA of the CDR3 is TGTGCCAGCAGCTTTTCCGGGACAGCTATTTACGAGCAGTACTTC. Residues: CASSFSGTAIYEQYF.

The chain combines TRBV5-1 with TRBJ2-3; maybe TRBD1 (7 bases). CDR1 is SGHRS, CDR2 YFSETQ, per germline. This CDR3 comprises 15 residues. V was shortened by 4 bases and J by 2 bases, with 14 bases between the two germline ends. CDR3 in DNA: TGCGCCAGCAGCGCGGGACAGACCCCCACAGATACGCAGTATTTT. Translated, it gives CASSAGQTPTDTQYF.

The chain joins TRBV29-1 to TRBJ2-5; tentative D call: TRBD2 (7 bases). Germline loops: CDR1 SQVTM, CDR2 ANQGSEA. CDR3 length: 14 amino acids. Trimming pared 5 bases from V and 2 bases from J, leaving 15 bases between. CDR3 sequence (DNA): TGCAGCGTTCCCGCGGGGGCAGGACAAGAGACCCAGTACTTC. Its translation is CSVPAGAGQETQYF.

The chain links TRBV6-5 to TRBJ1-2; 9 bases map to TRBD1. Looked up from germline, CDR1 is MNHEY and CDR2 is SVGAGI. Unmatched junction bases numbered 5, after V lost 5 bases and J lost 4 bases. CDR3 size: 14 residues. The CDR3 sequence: CASSAGTGTYGYTF. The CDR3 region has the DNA TGTGCCAGCAGTGCGGGGACAGGGACCTATGGCTACACCTTC.

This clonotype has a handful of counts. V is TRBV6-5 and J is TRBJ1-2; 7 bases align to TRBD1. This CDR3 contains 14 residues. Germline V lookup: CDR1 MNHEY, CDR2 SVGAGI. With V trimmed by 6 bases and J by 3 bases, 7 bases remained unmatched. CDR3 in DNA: TGTGCCAGCAGCCCCGACAGGGTGGACTATGGCTACACCTTC. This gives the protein CASSPDRVDYGYTF.

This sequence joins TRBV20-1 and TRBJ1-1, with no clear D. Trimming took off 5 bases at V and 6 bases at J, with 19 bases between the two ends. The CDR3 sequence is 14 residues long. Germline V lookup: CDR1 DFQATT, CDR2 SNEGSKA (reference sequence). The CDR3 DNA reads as TGCAGTGCTCAAGTAGCACCCTACCTCGCTGAAGCTTTCTTT. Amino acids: CSAQVAPYLAEAFF.